Below, 25 T cell receptor beta chains from the same sample are listed, as sequenced in a study of blood T cell repertoires in COVID-19. Repertoires were generated with immunoSEQ multiplex PCR, while TCRdb's copy carries only in-frame clones and drops some. The repertoire holds some 150,000 clones, with more than 75% as singletons. The source material was peripheral blood. Source of these receptors: a woman in her 70s with acute or convalescent COVID-19.

The chain couples TRBV2 to TRBJ1-5; possible D gene TRBD1, 5 bases. Germline V lookup: CDR1 SNHLY, CDR2 FYNNEI. The CDR3 is made up of 13 amino acids. Trimming cost V 7 bases and J 1 base, with 8 bases left between them. CDR3 sequence (DNA): TGTGCCAGCAACTGGGGCAGCAATCAGCCCCAGCATTTT. Amino acid sequence: CASNWGSNQPQHF.

This clone appeared a few times. The gene calls are TRBV21-1 and TRBJ2-1; TRBD2 is the table's D call and was not checked against the DNA. TRBV21-1 represents a pseudogene. The CDR3 is 17 amino acids. The CDR3 region is CASSKETQGLSYNEQFF. The CDR3 region has the DNA TGTGCCAGCAGCAAAGAAACCCAGGGACTCTCCTACAATGAGCAGTTCTTC.

V and J are TRBV5-4 and TRBJ1-3; D uncertain. The CDR3 sequence is 15 residues long. The ends were cut back, 0 bases at V and 0 bases at J, with 7 bases in the middle. Per germline, CDR1 SGHNT and CDR2 YYREEE (reference sequence). CDR3 residues: CASSLDSRSGNTIYF. The CDR3 DNA sequence: TGTGCCAGCAGCTTGGACTCCCGCTCTGGAAACACCATATATTTT. Based on the CDR3 plus reference TRBV5-4 and TRBJ1-3, the full variable domain is ETGVTQSPTHLIKTRGQQVTLRCSSQSGHNTVSWYQQALGQGPQFIFQYYREEENGRGNFPPRFSGLQFPNYSSELNVNALELDDSALYLCASSLDSRSGNTIYFGEGSWLTVV.

The chain recombines TRBV7-9 with TRBJ2-5, with unresolved D. CDR3 length: 13 amino acids. Between the trimmed V and J ends, which lost 7 bases and 1 base, there was a span of 10 bases. The germline V gene encodes CDR1 SEHNR and CDR2 FQNEAQ (reference sequence). The CDR3 region is CASKSPSQETQYF. The CDR3 coding sequence is TGTGCCAGCAAATCCCCCAGCCAAGAGACCCAGTACTTC.

This clone was detected only once. The gene calls are TRBV14 and TRBJ2-5, with 13 nucleotides matching TRBD2. CDR3 length: 17 residues. Germline trimming cut 3 bases from V and 5 bases from J; bases unmatched to any gene: 9. The germline V gene encodes CDR1 SGHDN and CDR2 FVKESK. The chain's CDR3 is CASSQRRTSGGQETQYF. The CDR3 DNA reads as TGTGCCAGCAGCCAGAGGAGGACTAGCGGGGGTCAGGAGACCCAGTACTTC.

The chain uses TRBV9 and TRBJ1-2; D not certain. Between the trimmed V and J ends, which lost 1 base and 2 bases, there was a span of 15 bases. Per the germline V gene, CDR1 is SGDLS and CDR2 is YYNGEE. The CDR3 sequence is 16 residues long. The CDR3 DNA is TGTGCCAGCAGCGTAAGCTTCGAGGGTTTGAACTATGGCTACACCTTC. Protein sequence: CASSVSFEGLNYGYTF.

The chain uses TRBV28 and TRBJ2-7, with 10 bases identical to TRBD2. CDR1 is MDHEN and CDR2 is SYDVKM in the germline V gene. Trimming cost V 4 bases and J 0 bases; bases outside gene matches: 15. The CDR3 loop spans 19 amino acids. CDR3 bases: TGTGCCAGCAGTTCATCATACCTCTGGACTAGCGGTGTCTCCTACGAGCAGTACTTC. Translating it yields CASSSSYLWTSGVSYEQYF.

Here the CDR3 reads CASSFASRDRVADGYTF. CDR3 nucleotide sequence: TGTGCCAGCAGCTTTGCCTCCAGGGACAGGGTAGCGGATGGCTACACCTTC. V gene TRBV7-9 combines with J gene TRBJ1-2; 9 bases line up with TRBD1. With 3 bases clipped from V and 6 bases from J, the junction kept 14 bases outside the gene matches. This CDR3 spans 17 amino acids. Germline V gene sequence: CDR1 SEHNR, CDR2 FQNEAQ (reference sequence).

This clone turned up a few times. The V call is TRBV30, the J call TRBJ1-3; D remains ambiguous. Germline V gene sequence: CDR1 GTSNPN, CDR2 SVGIG (reference sequence). V was cut by 5 bases and J by 0 bases, with 11 bases left in between. This CDR3 region has 14 residues. This chain's CDR3 is CAWLRSRSGNTIYF. CDR3 coding DNA: TGTGCCTGGCTCCGGTCTCGCTCTGGAAACACCATATATTTT.

The CDR3 reads CASSLGHPNTEAFF. For the CDR3, the DNA is TGTGCCAGCAGCTTGGGACATCCGAACACTGAAGCTTTCTTT. This chain uses TRBV5-5 with TRBJ1-1; D gene uncertain. CDR3 size: 14 residues. Trimming cost V 0 bases and J 1 base, with 7 bases left between them. Germline V CDR1 and CDR2: SGHKS, YYEKEE (reference sequence).

The V gene is TRBV19, the J gene TRBJ2-2; 10 nucleotides match TRBD1. Germline CDR1 LNHDA, CDR2 SQIVND (reference sequence). V dropped 6 bases and J dropped 3; count of bases not matched to a gene: 1. This CDR3 is 14 amino acids long. In DNA, the CDR3 is TGTGCCAGTAGGGACAGGGGGTACACCGGGGAGCTGTTTTTT. The encoded protein is CASRDRGYTGELFF.

The V and J genes are TRBV28 and TRBJ2-7; D gene uncertain. The CDR3 spans 10 residues. Germline-derived CDR1 and CDR2 are MDHEN and SYDVKM. Trimming pared 10 bases from V and 6 bases from J, leaving 10 bases between. The CDR3 is CATGEVEQYF. The CDR3 DNA reads TGTGCCACCGGTGAGGTCGAGCAGTACTTC. The complete variable domain, with remaining parts taken from reference TRBV28 and TRBJ2-7, reads DVKVTQSSRYLVKRTGEKVFLECVQDMDHENMFWYRQDPGLGLRLIYFSYDVKMKEKGDIPEGYSVSREKKERFSLILESASTNQTSMYLCATGEVEQYFGPGTRLTVT.

This clone occurred once. The CDR3 DNA reads TGTGCCAGTAGTATTGTTGGGCAGGGCCGGCCCCAGCATTTT. This codes for CASSIVGQGRPQHF. The chain couples TRBV19 to TRBJ1-5, with D possibly matching TRBD1 (5 bases). Germline V gives CDR1 LNHDA, CDR2 SQIVND (reference sequence). V was shortened by 3 bases and J by 9 bases, with 15 bases between the two germline ends. The CDR3 has 14 amino acids.

The chain employs TRBV18 and TRBJ2-7; weak D call: TRBD1 (6 bases). V lost 0 bases, J lost 6 bases, and 12 bases lay in between. CDR3 length: 14 amino acids. CDR1 is KGHSH and CDR2 is LQKENI in the germline V gene. The DNA of the CDR3 is TGTGCCAGCTCACCACCGGGCAGGGGACGCGAGCAGTACTTC. Residues: CASSPPGRGREQYF.

The genes are TRBV2 and TRBJ2-2; possible D gene TRBD1, 5 bases. V gave up 3 bases and J gave up 5 bases, with 10 bases separating them. The length of the CDR3 is 14 residues. Germline lookup yields CDR1 SNHLY and CDR2 FYNNEI. The CDR3 sequence is CASSDRVATGELFF. The CDR3 nucleotides are TGTGCCAGCAGTGACAGGGTGGCGACCGGGGAGCTGTTTTTT.

The rearrangement uses TRBV6-2 or TRBV6-3 and TRBJ2-2; perhaps TRBD1 as D (5 bases). The CDR3 length is 15 residues. The V end lost 4 bases, the J end lost 7 bases, and 16 bases lay between the germline ends. Per germline, CDR1 MNHEY and CDR2 SVGEGT. Here the CDR3 DNA reads TGTGCCAGCAGTTCTATTATGGAAGGGGACGGGGAGCTGTTTTTT. Protein: CASSSIMEGDGELFF.

The rearrangement links TRBV7-9 to TRBJ1-5; D ambiguous. The length of the CDR3 is 14 residues. V was trimmed by 2 bases and J by 1 base, leaving 6 bases between them. CDR1 is SEHNR, CDR2 FQNEAQ, per germline (reference sequence). CDR3 loop: CASSLPGSNQPQHF. CDR3 nucleotides: TGTGCCAGCAGCTTACCAGGAAGCAATCAGCCCCAGCATTTT.

CDR3 bases: TGTGCCAGCCAAGTTCGGAATGAGCAGTTCTTC. It specifies CASQVRNEQFF. J is TRBJ2-1 and V is TRBV28, with D uncertain. CDR3 size: 11 residues. CDR1 and CDR2 (germline): MDHEN, SYDVKM. Trimming stripped 8 bases from V and 7 bases from J, with 9 bases between.

The rearrangement links TRBV5-1 to TRBJ2-3; a possible D gene is TRBD2 (5 bases). The V end lost 0 bases, the J end lost 2 bases, and 7 bases lay between the germline ends. From germline, CDR1 is SGHRS and CDR2 YFSETQ. This CDR3 is built from 14 residues. CDR3 sequence (DNA): TGCGCCAGCAGCTTGGGTAGCGACACAGATACGCAGTATTTT. Encoded protein: CASSLGSDTDTQYF.

This clone was recorded only once. V usage is TRBV5-1 and J usage is TRBJ2-5; D ambiguous. V lost 2 bases and J 0 bases, leaving 8 bases between the germline ends. The length of the CDR3 is 14 residues. Germline V gene data show CDR1 as SGHRS and CDR2 as YFSETQ. The CDR3 sequence is CASSLIQYQETQYF. CDR3 DNA: TGCGCCAGCAGCTTAATCCAGTACCAAGAGACCCAGTACTTC.

The rearrangement links TRBV11-3 to TRBJ2-3, with 14 positions matching TRBD2. CDR1 and CDR2 from the germline V gene are SGHNT and YENEEA. The CDR3 is made up of 18 amino acids. Unmatched junction bases numbered 11, after V lost 5 bases and J lost 4 bases. The CDR3 spells CASSPGTSGSLLADTQYF. In nucleotides, the CDR3 is TGTGCCAGCAGCCCCGGGACTAGCGGGAGTCTCTTGGCAGATACGCAGTATTTT.

Written as DNA, the CDR3 is TGCGCCAGCAGCTTGGAACTAGCGGGAAATATCGGGACCCAGTACTTC. It is translated as CASSLELAGNIGTQYF. This sequence joins TRBV5-1 and TRBJ2-5; 10 bases match TRBD2. Germline CDR1 is SGHRS and CDR2 is YFSETQ. CDR3 size: 16 residues. The ends lost 0 bases at V and 7 bases at J; junction bases unmatched: 9.

The rearrangement joins TRBV10-3 to TRBJ2-7, with 9 positions matching TRBD1. From germline, CDR1 is ENHRY and CDR2 SYGVKD. The J segment lost 2 bases and the V segment lost 7 bases, leaving 9 bases of the junction unmatched. The CDR3 spans 15 residues. CDR3 protein: CAINWGGQGTYEQYF. DNA for the CDR3: TGTGCCATCAACTGGGGAGGACAGGGGACCTACGAGCAGTACTTC.

The chain links TRBV19 to TRBJ1-3; no clear D. The CDR3 consists of 12 residues. Germline assignment: CDR1 LNHDA and CDR2 SQIVND (reference sequence). The ends were cut back, 6 bases at V and 4 bases at J, with 7 bases in the middle. The CDR3 sequence is CASSPIGNTIYF. The CDR3 DNA reads as TGTGCCAGTAGCCCAATCGGAAACACCATATATTTT.

The chain recombines TRBV11-2 with TRBJ2-2, with D unresolved. V was pared by 6 bases and J by 1 base, with 9 bases between. Germline V gene lookup returns CDR1 SGHAT and CDR2 FQNNGV. The CDR3 is 14 amino acids. The CDR3 nucleotides are TGTGCCAGCAGGGCGGCAGTGAACACCGGGGAGCTGTTTTTT. This encodes CASRAAVNTGELFF.